The sequence of this T cell receptor beta chain was determined in a study of T-cell reconstitution after alpha-beta-depleted transplantation in children (dated by TCRdb to 2015 to 2016). Some background on the complete study: Using TCR repertoire profiling, the study followed T-cell immune reconstitution in a quantitative way in children after TCRalphabeta/CD19-depleted allogeneic hematopoietic cell transplantation.

The method behind the library was PCR. The sequencer was an Illumina HiSeq 2500. To normalize quantification of the TCRbeta repertoire, the TCR libraries were built with molecular barcoding that relied on unique molecular identifiers. TCRdb cleaned the public reads at Q25 with fastp, built clones with MiXCR and kept in-frame beta chains. Records with the same CDR3 protein are collapsed into one entry carrying the most frequent genes and DNA. The sample contains about 540,000 distinct CDR3 sequences, 25% to 30% of them found a single time. The ten biggest clones cover 35% to 40% of the sample. Comment on this clonotype: No antigen is known for it. Within one base of it there is no much larger clone, and no base qualities were kept.

The full study reports these points: In some patients, high TCRbeta diversity at day 60 was attributed to recipient T cells and intrathymic progenitors that had survived conditioning. About two months after transplant, the apparently early recovery of alphabetaT-cell counts reportedly depended on just several hundred clones that had expanded rapidly and came from non-depleted graft cells. The frequencies of hyperexpanded clones fell over the following months, and after one year, T-cell counts and TCRbeta diversity were mostly attributed to newly produced T cells.

The CDR3 sequence holds 14 residues, the cysteine and phenylalanine included. Of all the DNA, just the CDR3 is kept, 42 bases in frame from base 1. Per the germline V gene, SGHRS is the CDR1 and YFSETQ is the CDR2. V ends up 6 bases short and J 1 base short, with an unmatched junction base count of 7. The treatment or condition label for this specimen denotes: allogeneic hematopoietic cell transplantation with graft depleted of TCRalphabeta T cells and CD19 B cells. The transplant recipients were children given TCRalphabeta/CD19-depleted allogeneic hematopoietic cell grafts. This specimen was PBMCs, taken before TCRalphabeta/CD19-depleted stem cell transplant. Rearrangement joined TRBV5-1 to TRBJ2-7; 7 junctional bases match TRBD1. The origin of this receptor is a boy in the first two years of life with Wiskott-Aldrich syndrome, due to receive a stem cell transplant. The DNA reads as follows: TGCGCCAGCACACTAACAGGGGCGTCCTACGAGCAGTACTTC. It translates as CASTLTGASYEQYF. This CDR3, with the reference TRBV5-1 and TRBJ2-7 proteins standing in past its ends, gives the full variable domain KAGVTQTPRYLIKTRGQQVTLSCSPISGHRSVSWYQQTPGQGLQFLFEYFSETQRNKGNFPGRFSGRQFSNSRSEMNVSTLELGDSALYLCASTLTGASYEQYFGPGTRLTVT.